The T cell receptor beta chain under discussion was sequenced for a study of blood T cell repertoires in COVID-19. As for the study in general: From T cells, B-cell-depleted T cells, or PBMCs came the material, which was cDNA or gDNA.

This CDR3 contains 13 residues. CDR1 and CDR2 from the germline V gene are MNHEY and SMNVEV (reference sequence). V was pared by 10 bases and J by 2 bases, with 12 bases between. Original analysis: It was from reference gene primer amplification that nucleated cell counts were estimated. The data were produced by immunoSEQ multiplex PCR, yet TCRdb's version contains in-frame clones alone and is incomplete. The DNA gave D and trimming, while V, J and clone size come from that table. The data show some 150,000 clones, with 85% seen just once and 6.2% held by the top ten. This chain joins TRBV27 and TRBJ2-1; D is perhaps TRBD1 (5 bases). The sequenced sample consisted of PBMCs or T cells enriched from blood (not recorded which). The source of this sequence is a woman aged 40 to 50 who had recovered from COVID-19. CDR3 DNA sequence: TGTGCCACTCGTACAGGTACCTACAATGAGCAGTTCTTC. Translated: CATRTGTYNEQFF.